This T cell receptor beta chain was sequenced in a study of blood T cell repertoires in COVID-19. Study as a whole: Samples of COVID-19 (acute and convalescent) were obtained from the United States, Italy and Spain. PBMCs, B-cell-depleted T cells, or T cells provided the cDNA or gDNA that made up the material.

The repertoire was sequenced with immunoSEQ multiplex PCR; TCRdb's copy has only in-frame clones and lacks some. The table has approximately 150,000 clones, more than 70% seen once. V lost 3 bases and J lost 5, with 14 bases in between. CDR1 and CDR2 from the germline V gene are SGHDT and YYEEEE. This CDR3 spans 15 amino acids. The chain is built from TRBV5-6 and TRBJ2-2; tentatively, D is TRBD1 (5 bases). Sequenced material: peripheral blood. The sequence came from a human donor in a cohort sampled during active COVID-19. The CDR3 region is CASSSRLGRTGELFF. In DNA form, the CDR3 reads TGTGCCAGCAGCTCCCGATTGGGGCGGACCGGGGAGCTGTTTTTT.